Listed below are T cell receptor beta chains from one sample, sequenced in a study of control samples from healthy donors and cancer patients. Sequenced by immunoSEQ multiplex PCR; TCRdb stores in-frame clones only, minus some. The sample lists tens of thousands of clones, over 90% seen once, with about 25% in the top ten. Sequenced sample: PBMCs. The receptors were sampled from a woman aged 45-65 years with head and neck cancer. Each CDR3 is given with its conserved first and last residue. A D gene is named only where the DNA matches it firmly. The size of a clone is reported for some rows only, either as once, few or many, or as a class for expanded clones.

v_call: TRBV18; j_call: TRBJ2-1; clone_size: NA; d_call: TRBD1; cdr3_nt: TGTGCCAGCTCACCACCGGCAGGGGGCTTTGAGCAGTTCTTC; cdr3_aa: CASSPPAGGFEQFF
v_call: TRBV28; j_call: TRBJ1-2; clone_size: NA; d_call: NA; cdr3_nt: TGTGCCAGCAGTTTGGAGAACTATGGCTACACCTTC; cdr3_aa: CASSLENYGYTF
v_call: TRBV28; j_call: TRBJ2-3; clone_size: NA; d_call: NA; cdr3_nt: TGTGCCAGCATCGACAGAAACACAGATACGCAGTATTTT; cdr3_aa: CASIDRNTDTQYF
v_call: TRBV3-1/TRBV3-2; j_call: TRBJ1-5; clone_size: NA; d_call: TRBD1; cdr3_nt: TGTGCCAGCAGCCAAGATTCGGGACAGGGGGCGGATCGGCCCCAGCATTTT; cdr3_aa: CASSQDSGQGADRPQHF
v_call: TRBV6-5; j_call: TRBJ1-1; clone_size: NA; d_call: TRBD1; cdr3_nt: TGTGCCAGCAGGAGAGACAGGGCCGGCACTGAAGCTTTCTTT; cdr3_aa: CASRRDRAGTEAFF
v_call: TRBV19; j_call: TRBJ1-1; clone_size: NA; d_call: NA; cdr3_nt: TGTGCCAGTAGTATGGGGGGCCGGCCTGAAGCTTTCTTT; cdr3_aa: CASSMGGRPEAFF
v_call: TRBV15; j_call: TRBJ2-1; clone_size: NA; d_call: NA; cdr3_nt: TGTGCCACCAGCAGAGATGGACAGCTTTACAATGAGCAGTTCTTC; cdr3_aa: CATSRDGQLYNEQFF
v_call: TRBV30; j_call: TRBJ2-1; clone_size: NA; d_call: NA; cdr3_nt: TGTGCCTGGATCAGGGGGGAGGGCGCCTACAATGAGCAGTTCTTC; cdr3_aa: CAWIRGEGAYNEQFF
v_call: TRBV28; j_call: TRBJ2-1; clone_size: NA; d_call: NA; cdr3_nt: TGTGCCAGCAGCTCCGCTGCAAGCTCCTACAATGAGCAGTTCTTC; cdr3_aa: CASSSAASSYNEQFF
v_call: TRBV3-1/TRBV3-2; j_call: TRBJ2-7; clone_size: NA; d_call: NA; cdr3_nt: TGTGCCAGCAGCCAAGATCTGGATAGAAGCTACGAGCAGTACTTC; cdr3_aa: CASSQDLDRSYEQYF
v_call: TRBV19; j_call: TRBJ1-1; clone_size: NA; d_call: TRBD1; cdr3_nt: TGTGCCAGCCGGGGACAGGGGAATACTGAAGCTTTCTTT; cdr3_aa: CASRGQGNTEAFF
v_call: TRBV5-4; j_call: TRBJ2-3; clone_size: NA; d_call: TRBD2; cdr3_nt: TGTGCCAGCAGCTTTGGCAGCGGGGGAAGCACAGATACGCAGTATTTT; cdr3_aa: CASSFGSGGSTDTQYF
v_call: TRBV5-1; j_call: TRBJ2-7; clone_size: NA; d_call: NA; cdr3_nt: TGCGCCAGCAGCTTGAGGACTACTCCCTACGAGCAGTACTTC; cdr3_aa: CASSLRTTPYEQYF
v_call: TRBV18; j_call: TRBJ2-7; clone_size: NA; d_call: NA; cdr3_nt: TGTGCCAGCTCACCACCCCTTAGTATCTACGAGCAGTACTTC; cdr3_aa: CASSPPLSIYEQYF
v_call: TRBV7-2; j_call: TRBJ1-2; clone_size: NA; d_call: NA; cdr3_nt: TGTGCCAGCAGCTTAGCCAACACCGCCTTGGATGGCTACACCTTC; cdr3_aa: CASSLANTALDGYTF
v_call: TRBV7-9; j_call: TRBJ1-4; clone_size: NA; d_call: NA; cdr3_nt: TGTGCCAGCAGCTTAGCGCCGGGCAGGAGTAATGAAAAACTGTTTTTT; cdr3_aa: CASSLAPGRSNEKLFF
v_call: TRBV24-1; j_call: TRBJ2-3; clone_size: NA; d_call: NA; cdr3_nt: TGTGCCACCAGTGATGCGGGACCTAGCACAGATACGCAGTATTTT; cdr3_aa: CATSDAGPSTDTQYF
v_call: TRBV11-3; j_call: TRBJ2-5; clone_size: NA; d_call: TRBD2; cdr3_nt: TGTGCCAGCAGCTTCGGGGGGGCCGGTGAGACCCAGTACTTC; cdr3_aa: CASSFGGAGETQYF
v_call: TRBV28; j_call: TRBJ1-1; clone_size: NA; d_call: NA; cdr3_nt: TGTGCCAGCAGTGATCCCGGGGGGAACACTGAAGCTTTCTTT; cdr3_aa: CASSDPGGNTEAFF
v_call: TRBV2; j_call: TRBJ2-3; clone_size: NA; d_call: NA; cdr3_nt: TGTGCCAGCAGACGGGGGACAGATACGCAGTATTTT; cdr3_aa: CASRRGTDTQYF
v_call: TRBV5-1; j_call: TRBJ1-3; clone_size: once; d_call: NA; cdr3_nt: TGCGCCAGCAGCCTTACGACCCTGGAGGCTGGAAACACCATATATTTT; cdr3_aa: CASSLTTLEAGNTIYF
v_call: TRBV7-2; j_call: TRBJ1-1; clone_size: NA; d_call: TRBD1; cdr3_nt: TGTGCCAGCAGCTTCCGGGACAGATACACTGAAGCTTTCTTT; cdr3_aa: CASSFRDRYTEAFF
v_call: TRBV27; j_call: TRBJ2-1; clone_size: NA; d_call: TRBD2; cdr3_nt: TGTGCCAGCAGTCTAGCTAGCGGGCTATACAATGAGCAGTTCTTC; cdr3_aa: CASSLASGLYNEQFF
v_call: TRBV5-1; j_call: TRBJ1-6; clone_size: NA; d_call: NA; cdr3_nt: TGCGCCAGCAGCTTGAACTCTATAGGGGTTCCACAAGGGAATTCACCCCTCCACTTT; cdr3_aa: CASSLNSIGVPQGNSPLHF
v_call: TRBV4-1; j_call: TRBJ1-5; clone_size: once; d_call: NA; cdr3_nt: TGCGCCAGCAGCCAAGAGAAGGACAGTGATTATCAGCCCCAGCATTTT; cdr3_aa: CASSQEKDSDYQPQHF
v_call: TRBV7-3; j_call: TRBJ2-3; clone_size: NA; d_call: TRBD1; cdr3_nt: TGTGCCAGCAGCTCATTTCCGGGACAGGGCCCAAACGCGGATACGCAGTATTTT; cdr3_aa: CASSSFPGQGPNADTQYF
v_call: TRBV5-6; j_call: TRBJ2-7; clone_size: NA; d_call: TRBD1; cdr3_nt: TGTGCCAGCAGCCCCGGGACAGGATTCTACGAGCAGTACTTC; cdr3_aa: CASSPGTGFYEQYF